Sequencing of this TCR beta chain was carried out in a study of cytomegalovirus exposure and HLA in healthy donors. 60 Vbeta and 13 Jbeta primers were used in PCR. Sequenced by immunoSEQ multiplex PCR; TCRdb stores in-frame clones only, minus some. The table includes some 120,000 clones, around 80% detected once. General study results and limits: Productive status was seen about 90% or about 30% of the time for most TCR beta V segments in an earlier analysis. Among donors in an Asian-associated ancestry cluster, a later analysis reportedly found fewer N-insertions than the roughly 610-donor mean. V segments that were indistinguishable, TRBV6-2 and TRBV6-3 among them, were omitted from analysis.

From germline, CDR1 is SGHTA and CDR2 FQGTGA. The length of the CDR3 is 13 residues. The V and J ends lost 4 bases and 8 bases, in that order; junction bases with no gene match: 7. As for this clone: The antigen is undetermined.

J is TRBJ1-1 and V is TRBV7-3, with 7 bases identical to TRBD1. This TCR was sampled from a woman under 30 in good health and CMV-seropositive. Material for sequencing was PBMCs. The CDR3 nucleotides are TGTGCCAGCAGCTCCCAAAACAGGGGCGAAGCTTTCTTT. Amino acid sequence: CASSSQNRGEAFF.